A selection of T cell receptor beta chains follows, all from one sample in a study of blood T cell repertoires in COVID-19. Method: immunoSEQ multiplex PCR; TCRdb's copy keeps in-frame clones and lacks some. The sample yields about 83,000 clones, about nine tenths seen once. The specimen was peripheral blood. The receptor source for this set is a woman in her 50s with active or convalescent COVID-19. The CDR3 runs from the conserved cysteine through the conserved F or W. A D gene is named only where the DNA matches it firmly. Clone size appears in some rows only: once, few, many, or a class for an expanded clone.

abundance: .; d_gene: .; len: 15; j_gene: TRBJ2-4; v_gene: TRBV9; CDR3aa: CASSVSLGASNIQYF; CDR3nt: TGTGCCAGCAGCGTTTCATTGGGGGCTAGTAACATTCAGTACTTC
abundance: .; d_gene: .; len: 16; j_gene: TRBJ1-3; v_gene: TRBV6-6; CDR3aa: CASSYSGAGWENTIYF; CDR3nt: TGTGCCAGCAGTTACTCAGGGGCGGGGTGGGAAAACACCATATATTTT
abundance: once; d_gene: TRBD1; len: 14; j_gene: TRBJ1-6; v_gene: TRBV3-1/TRBV3-2; CDR3aa: CASSHGTGLSPLHF; CDR3nt: TGTGCCAGCAGCCACGGGACAGGGCTTTCACCCCTCCACTTT
abundance: once; d_gene: TRBD2; len: 17; j_gene: TRBJ2-3; v_gene: TRBV7-9; CDR3aa: CASSLRFLAGLGDTQYF; CDR3nt: TGTGCCAGCAGCTTACGATTTCTAGCGGGGCTGGGAGATACGCAGTATTTT
abundance: .; d_gene: .; len: 14; j_gene: TRBJ1-2; v_gene: TRBV5-1; CDR3aa: CASSWEPANYGYTF; CDR3nt: TGCGCCAGCAGCTGGGAGCCAGCTAACTATGGCTACACCTTC
abundance: .; d_gene: TRBD2; len: 15; j_gene: TRBJ2-3; v_gene: TRBV5-1; CDR3aa: CASSPSGGVTDTQYF; CDR3nt: TGCGCCAGCAGCCCTAGCGGGGGAGTCACAGATACGCAGTATTTT
abundance: .; d_gene: .; len: 13; j_gene: TRBJ1-6; v_gene: TRBV14; CDR3aa: CASRLGGNSPLHF; CDR3nt: TGTGCCAGCCGCCTGGGGGGTAATTCACCCCTCCACTTT
abundance: .; d_gene: .; len: 13; j_gene: TRBJ1-1; v_gene: TRBV20-1; CDR3aa: CSASQGTNTEAFF; CDR3nt: TGCAGTGCTAGTCAGGGGACAAACACTGAAGCTTTCTTT
abundance: .; d_gene: .; len: 12; j_gene: TRBJ2-1; v_gene: TRBV18; CDR3aa: CASSRVSNEQFF; CDR3nt: TGTGCCAGCTCTCGGGTTTCCAATGAGCAGTTCTTC
abundance: once; d_gene: .; len: 16; j_gene: TRBJ1-3; v_gene: TRBV6-5; CDR3aa: CASSYSPGDSGNTIYF; CDR3nt: TGTGCCAGCAGTTACTCGCCGGGGGACTCTGGAAACACCATATATTTT
abundance: .; d_gene: .; len: 17; j_gene: TRBJ2-2; v_gene: TRBV2; CDR3aa: CASTPPGRQVGAGELFF; CDR3nt: TGTGCCAGCACCCCCCCCGGAAGGCAGGTCGGTGCCGGGGAGCTGTTTTTT
abundance: medium-sized; d_gene: .; len: 12; j_gene: TRBJ1-1; v_gene: TRBV6-5; CDR3aa: CASMQGYTEAFF; CDR3nt: TGTGCCAGCATGCAGGGATACACTGAAGCTTTCTTT
abundance: .; d_gene: TRBD1; len: 13; j_gene: TRBJ1-1; v_gene: TRBV5-1; CDR3aa: CASHKTGDTEAFF; CDR3nt: TGCGCCAGCCATAAGACAGGGGATACTGAAGCTTTCTTT
abundance: .; d_gene: .; len: 14; j_gene: TRBJ1-4; v_gene: TRBV25-1; CDR3aa: CASSEFAGSEKLFF; CDR3nt: TGTGCCAGCAGTGAATTCGCAGGGTCAGAAAAACTGTTTTTT
abundance: once; d_gene: .; len: 17; j_gene: TRBJ1-4; v_gene: TRBV7-2; CDR3aa: CASSPLPGGLINEKLFF; CDR3nt: TGTGCCAGCAGCCCCCTCCCGGGGGGCCTGATTAATGAAAAACTGTTTTTT
abundance: .; d_gene: .; len: 13; j_gene: TRBJ2-7; v_gene: TRBV27; CDR3aa: CASSLGQPYEQYF; CDR3nt: TGTGCCAGCAGTTTAGGACAGCCCTACGAGCAGTACTTC
abundance: .; d_gene: .; len: 13; j_gene: TRBJ1-3; v_gene: TRBV27; CDR3aa: CASSLYSGNTIYF; CDR3nt: TGTGCCAGCAGTTTGTACTCAGGAAACACCATATATTTT
abundance: .; d_gene: TRBD1; len: 14; j_gene: TRBJ1-1; v_gene: TRBV9; CDR3aa: CASSPGQGNTEAFF; CDR3nt: TGTGCCAGCAGCCCAGGACAGGGGAACACTGAAGCTTTCTTT
abundance: .; d_gene: TRBD1; len: 15; j_gene: TRBJ2-7; v_gene: TRBV18; CDR3aa: CASSLAGQAGNEQYF; CDR3nt: TGTGCCAGCTCACTCGCTGGACAGGCCGGGAACGAGCAGTACTTC
abundance: .; d_gene: TRBD1; len: 14; j_gene: TRBJ1-2; v_gene: TRBV7-8; CDR3aa: CASSSRDSGYGYTF; CDR3nt: TGTGCCAGCAGCTCAAGGGACAGTGGCTATGGCTACACCTTC
abundance: .; d_gene: .; len: 13; j_gene: TRBJ1-2; v_gene: TRBV6-1; CDR3aa: CASSEGLERGYTF; CDR3nt: TGTGCCAGCAGTGAAGGGCTTGAACGAGGCTACACCTTC
abundance: once; d_gene: TRBD2; len: 17; j_gene: TRBJ2-3; v_gene: TRBV15; CDR3aa: CATSTKGLAVSTDTQYF; CDR3nt: TGTGCCACCAGCACCAAGGGACTAGCGGTTAGCACAGATACGCAGTATTTT
abundance: .; d_gene: TRBD2; len: 16; j_gene: TRBJ2-7; v_gene: TRBV6-5; CDR3aa: CASSYSPSGGSYEQYF; CDR3nt: TGTGCCAGCAGTTACTCGCCTAGCGGGGGTTCCTACGAGCAGTACTTC
abundance: .; d_gene: .; len: 13; j_gene: TRBJ2-3; v_gene: TRBV5-1; CDR3aa: CASSLTLGDTQYF; CDR3nt: TGCGCCAGCAGTCTAACCCTCGGAGATACGCAGTATTTT
abundance: .; d_gene: TRBD2; len: 14; j_gene: TRBJ2-7; v_gene: TRBV10-2; CDR3aa: CASRPGLAGVEQYF; CDR3nt: TGCGCCAGCAGACCAGGACTAGCGGGGGTCGAGCAGTACTTC
abundance: .; d_gene: .; len: 13; j_gene: TRBJ2-5; v_gene: TRBV11-1; CDR3aa: CASSLATAQTQYF; CDR3nt: TGTGCCAGCAGCTTAGCAACAGCCCAGACCCAGTACTTC
abundance: .; d_gene: TRBD1; len: 14; j_gene: TRBJ2-7; v_gene: TRBV7-9; CDR3aa: CASSFGTGFYEQYF; CDR3nt: TGTGCCAGCAGCTTCGGGACAGGTTTTTACGAGCAGTACTTC
abundance: .; d_gene: .; len: 12; j_gene: TRBJ2-1; v_gene: TRBV12-3/TRBV12-4; CDR3aa: CASSWRRIEQFF; CDR3nt: TGTGCCAGCAGTTGGCGGAGGATTGAGCAGTTCTTC
abundance: .; d_gene: TRBD1; len: 13; j_gene: TRBJ2-7; v_gene: TRBV6-2/TRBV6-3; CDR3aa: CASSRTGPYEQYF; CDR3nt: TGTGCCAGCAGTCGGACAGGGCCCTACGAGCAGTACTTC
abundance: .; d_gene: .; len: 12; j_gene: TRBJ1-1; v_gene: TRBV19; CDR3aa: CASSIRDTEAFF; CDR3nt: TGTGCCAGTAGTATACGGGACACTGAAGCTTTCTTT
abundance: .; d_gene: TRBD1; len: 15; j_gene: TRBJ1-2; v_gene: TRBV27; CDR3aa: CASSTRDRANYGYTF; CDR3nt: TGTGCCAGCAGTACACGGGACAGAGCTAACTATGGCTACACCTTC
abundance: .; d_gene: .; len: 11; j_gene: TRBJ2-7; v_gene: TRBV3-1/TRBV3-2; CDR3aa: CASRRNYEQYF; CDR3nt: TGTGCCAGCAGGCGTAACTACGAGCAGTACTTC
abundance: .; d_gene: .; len: 15; j_gene: TRBJ1-6; v_gene: TRBV3-1/TRBV3-2; CDR3aa: CASSQGAANNSPLHF; CDR3nt: TGTGCCAGCAGCCAAGGGGCAGCAAATAATTCACCCCTCCACTTT
abundance: once; d_gene: TRBD2; len: 15; j_gene: TRBJ2-3; v_gene: TRBV6-4; CDR3aa: CASSESAGATDTQYF; CDR3nt: TGTGCCAGCAGTGAGTCAGCGGGGGCCACAGATACGCAGTATTTT
abundance: .; d_gene: TRBD1; len: 16; j_gene: TRBJ1-5; v_gene: TRBV15; CDR3aa: CATSSFPRQGGQPQHF; CDR3nt: TGTGCCACCAGCAGTTTCCCCAGACAGGGCGGGCAGCCCCAGCATTTT
abundance: .; d_gene: TRBD1; len: 16; j_gene: TRBJ1-2; v_gene: TRBV7-2; CDR3aa: CASSLVVGDRVSGYTF; CDR3nt: TGTGCCAGCAGCTTAGTTGTGGGTGACAGGGTGAGTGGCTACACCTTC
abundance: once; d_gene: TRBD1; len: 15; j_gene: TRBJ1-2; v_gene: TRBV24-1; CDR3aa: CATSDGQGDNYGYTF; CDR3nt: TGTGCCACCAGTGATGGTCAGGGGGATAACTATGGCTACACCTTC
abundance: once; d_gene: TRBD1; len: 17; j_gene: TRBJ2-3; v_gene: TRBV4-3; CDR3aa: CASSQARTGVTADTQYF; CDR3nt: TGCGCCAGCAGCCAAGCCCGGACAGGGGTTACGGCAGATACGCAGTATTTT
abundance: .; d_gene: .; len: 16; j_gene: TRBJ2-7; v_gene: TRBV18; CDR3aa: CASSPIRAQTSYEQYF; CDR3nt: TGTGCCAGCTCACCAATCAGGGCCCAGACCTCCTACGAGCAGTACTTC
abundance: .; d_gene: .; len: 15; j_gene: TRBJ2-5; v_gene: TRBV4-2; CDR3aa: CASSQVEDRRETQYF; CDR3nt: TGTGCCAGCAGCCAAGTGGAGGATAGGCGGGAGACCCAGTACTTC
abundance: .; d_gene: TRBD1; len: 12; j_gene: TRBJ1-6; v_gene: TRBV7-2; CDR3aa: CASSLDTTGLHF; CDR3nt: TGTGCCAGCAGCCTAGATACGACAGGGCTCCACTTT
abundance: .; d_gene: TRBD2; len: 15; j_gene: TRBJ2-3; v_gene: TRBV14; CDR3aa: CASSQEKAGGNTQYF; CDR3nt: TGTGCCAGCAGCCAAGAAAAAGCGGGGGGAAATACGCAGTATTTT
abundance: few; d_gene: TRBD2; len: 17; j_gene: TRBJ2-1; v_gene: TRBV5-1; CDR3aa: CASSPGGQPSSYNEQFF; CDR3nt: TGCGCCAGCAGCCCGGGGGGTCAGCCGAGCTCCTACAATGAGCAGTTCTTC
abundance: .; d_gene: .; len: 16; j_gene: TRBJ2-7; v_gene: TRBV2; CDR3aa: CASSDSLRSQIGEQYF; CDR3nt: TGTGCCAGCAGTGATTCCTTGAGGTCCCAGATTGGCGAGCAGTACTTC
abundance: .; d_gene: TRBD1; len: 15; j_gene: TRBJ1-1; v_gene: TRBV19; CDR3aa: CASSTDRQGNTEAFF; CDR3nt: TGTGCCAGTAGTACAGACCGACAGGGAAACACTGAAGCTTTCTTT
abundance: .; d_gene: TRBD1; len: 14; j_gene: TRBJ1-1; v_gene: TRBV11-2; CDR3aa: CASSFNRGSTEAFF; CDR3nt: TGTGCCAGCAGCTTTAACAGGGGTTCCACTGAAGCTTTCTTT
abundance: .; d_gene: .; len: 16; j_gene: TRBJ1-1; v_gene: TRBV4-3; CDR3aa: CASSQDVWGLEGGAFF; CDR3nt: TGCGCCAGCAGCCAAGATGTATGGGGCCTCGAAGGGGGAGCTTTCTTT
abundance: .; d_gene: TRBD1; len: 15; j_gene: TRBJ1-1; v_gene: TRBV9; CDR3aa: CASNQMGQGNTEAFF; CDR3nt: TGTGCCAGCAACCAGATGGGACAGGGGAACACTGAAGCTTTCTTT
abundance: .; d_gene: TRBD1; len: 14; j_gene: TRBJ1-4; v_gene: TRBV7-2; CDR3aa: CASSSTGDNEKLFF; CDR3nt: TGTGCCAGCAGCTCGACAGGGGATAATGAAAAACTGTTTTTT
abundance: .; d_gene: .; len: 14; j_gene: TRBJ1-1; v_gene: TRBV6-5; CDR3aa: CASKPTGGATEAFF; CDR3nt: TGTGCCAGCAAACCGACCGGGGGGGCCACTGAAGCTTTCTTT
abundance: .; d_gene: TRBD2; len: 18; j_gene: TRBJ2-2; v_gene: TRBV6-1; CDR3aa: CASSENAGGRGNTGELFF; CDR3nt: TGTGCCAGCAGTGAAAACGCGGGGGGCAGGGGGAACACCGGGGAGCTGTTTTTT
abundance: .; d_gene: TRBD1; len: 18; j_gene: TRBJ1-4; v_gene: TRBV28; CDR3aa: CASSLLSSPQGAKEKLFF; CDR3nt: TGTGCCAGCAGTTTATTATCCTCACCTCAGGGGGCAAAAGAAAAACTGTTTTTT
abundance: .; d_gene: .; len: 13; j_gene: TRBJ1-3; v_gene: TRBV6-5; CDR3aa: CASRAGIGNTIYF; CDR3nt: TGTGCCAGTCGGGCCGGGATTGGAAACACCATATATTTT